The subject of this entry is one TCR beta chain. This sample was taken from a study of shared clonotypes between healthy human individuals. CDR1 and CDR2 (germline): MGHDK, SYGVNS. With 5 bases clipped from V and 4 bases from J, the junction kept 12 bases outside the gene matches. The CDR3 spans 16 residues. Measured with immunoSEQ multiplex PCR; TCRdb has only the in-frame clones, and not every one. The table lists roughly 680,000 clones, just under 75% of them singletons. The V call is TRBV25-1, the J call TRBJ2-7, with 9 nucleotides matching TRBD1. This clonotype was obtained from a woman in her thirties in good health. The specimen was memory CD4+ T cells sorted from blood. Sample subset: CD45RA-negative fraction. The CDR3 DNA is TGTGCCAGCAGTCCCCCCGCCGGGACAGGGCTATACGAGCAGTACTTC. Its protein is CASSPPAGTGLYEQYF.